A selection of T cell receptor beta chains follows, all from one sample in a study of blood T cells in healthy people across ages. Each CDR3 protein gets one entry after TCRdb re-called the 5' RACE reads with MiXCR. The table has roughly 1,800,000 distinct CDR3 sequences, 49% seen once; the top ten hold around 2.1%. The sample taken for sequencing was blood. Receptor source: a woman between 40 and 55 years old in good health. Each CDR3 is given with its conserved first and last residue. A D gene is named only where the DNA matches it firmly. Some rows mark clone size as missing; the rest say once, few, many or name a class of expanded clone.

TRBJ1-2,.,.,TRBV4-3,CASSQVGTGGYFGYTF,TGCGCCAGCAGCCAAGTGGGAACGGGTGGTTACTTCGGCTACACCTTC
TRBJ2-7,TRBD1,.,TRBV12-3/TRBV12-4,CASTPQTGSAEQYF,TGTGCCAGCACCCCCCAGACAGGGTCAGCCGAGCAGTACTTC
TRBJ2-3,TRBD2,.,TRBV7-2,CASSTTSGDTQYF,TGTGCCAGCAGCACGACTAGCGGGGATACGCAGTATTTT
TRBJ2-5,.,few,TRBV21-1,CASSNPSGVGETQYF,TGTGCCAGCAGCAACCCCTCCGGGGTCGGGGAGACCCAGTACTTC
TRBJ2-7,.,few,TRBV4-1,CASSQGSTYEQYF,TGCGCCAGCAGCCAGGGGTCCACCTACGAGCAGTACTTC
TRBJ2-5,TRBD1,.,TRBV27,CASSPVSGTGGAEQYF,TGTGCCAGCAGCCCAGTCTCGGGGACAGGGGGTGCTGAGCAGTACTTC
TRBJ2-5,.,.,TRBV9,CASSVGTPRETQYF,TGTGCCAGCAGCGTGGGGACTCCGCGGGAGACCCAGTACTTC
TRBJ1-2,TRBD1,.,TRBV12-3/TRBV12-4,CASRITGQGTYGYTF,TGTGCCAGCAGAATCACGGGACAGGGGACCTATGGCTACACCTTC
TRBJ1-1,.,.,TRBV6-6,CASSYPGHPNTEAFF,TGTGCCAGCAGTTACCCGGGACACCCGAACACTGAAGCTTTCTTT
TRBJ2-5,.,few,TRBV6-5,CASSYEGMGETQYF,TGTGCCAGCAGTTACGAGGGTATGGGAGAGACCCAGTACTTC
TRBJ1-2,.,.,TRBV29-1,CSVDKPGYGYTF,TGCAGCGTTGACAAGCCAGGGTATGGCTACACCTTC
TRBJ2-1,.,few,TRBV12-3/TRBV12-4,CASTWPPYNEQFF,TGTGCCAGTACATGGCCGCCCTACAATGAGCAGTTCTTC
TRBJ2-7,.,.,TRBV18,CASSPRQGIDEQYF,TGTGCCAGCTCACCACGGCAGGGTATCGACGAGCAGTACTTC
TRBJ2-4,.,.,TRBV6-1,CARSERGRRYF,TGTGCCCGCAGTGAACGGGGGCGTCGGTACTTC
TRBJ2-5,TRBD2,.,TRBV7-9,CASSFSSGRTETQYF,TGTGCCAGCAGCTTTAGTAGCGGGAGGACCGAGACCCAGTACTTC
TRBJ2-4,TRBD2,once,TRBV18,CASSGLAGVAKNIQYF,TGTGCCAGCTCAGGACTAGCGGGGGTAGCCAAAAACATTCAGTACTTC
TRBJ1-2,.,few,TRBV4-1,CASSQDPATGYGYTF,TGCGCCAGCAGCCAAGATCCGGCGACGGGCTATGGCTACACCTTC
TRBJ2-7,TRBD1,few,TRBV7-9,CASSLVGTGRDYEQYF,TGTGCCAGCAGCTTAGTAGGGACAGGGAGGGACTACGAGCAGTACTTC
TRBJ2-7,TRBD1,.,TRBV6-2/TRBV6-3,CASSPPTGNNEQYF,TGTGCCAGCAGTCCCCCGACAGGGAATAATGAGCAGTACTTC
TRBJ2-3,.,.,TRBV2,CGVEGGTDTQYF,TGTGGGGTGGAAGGTGGCACAGATACGCAGTATTTT
TRBJ2-7,.,.,TRBV18,CASSPKGGGNEQYF,TGTGCCAGCTCACCAAAGGGAGGGGGAAACGAGCAGTACTTC
TRBJ1-4,.,.,TRBV24-1,CATSAAGGIREKLFF,TGTGCCACCAGCGCCGCTGGGGGAATTCGGGAAAAACTGTTTTTT
TRBJ1-1,.,.,TRBV29-1,CSVEFVGRDTEAFF,TGCAGCGTTGAGTTTGTGGGACGAGACACTGAAGCTTTCTTT
TRBJ2-3,.,few,TRBV6-2/TRBV6-3,CAGQRPSGTQYF,TGTGCCGGCCAAAGGCCGTCCGGTACGCAGTATTTT
TRBJ1-4,.,.,TRBV5-1,CASSLAGPATNEKLFF,TGCGCCAGCAGCTTGGCAGGGCCCGCGACTAATGAAAAACTGTTTTTT
TRBJ2-1,.,.,TRBV6-2/TRBV6-3,CASRIRGAHNEQFF,TGTGCCAGCAGGATCCGGGGGGCTCACAATGAGCAGTTCTTC
TRBJ2-1,TRBD1,.,TRBV5-6,CASTFRGGVYNEQFF,TGTGCCAGCACCTTCCGAGGGGGCGTCTACAATGAGCAGTTCTTC
TRBJ2-7,TRBD2,.,TRBV6-2/TRBV6-3,CASSPKQILAGAPNEQYF,TGTGCCAGCAGCCCAAAACAGATACTAGCGGGGGCACCCAATGAGCAGTACTTC
TRBJ2-6,TRBD1,.,TRBV12-3/TRBV12-4,CASSLSGTGSSGANVLTF,TGTGCCAGCAGTTTGTCGGGGACAGGGTCCTCTGGGGCCAACGTCCTGACTTTC
TRBJ2-2,.,.,TRBV20-1,CSARAGPANTGELFF,TGCAGTGCTAGGGCTGGGCCGGCGAACACCGGGGAGCTGTTTTTT
TRBJ2-3,TRBD2,.,TRBV10-3,CAINNVAGENTDTQYF,TGTGCCATCAATAACGTGGCGGGGGAGAACACAGATACGCAGTATTTT
TRBJ2-5,TRBD2,.,TRBV28,CASRDSGSDEQYF,TGTGCCAGCAGGGACAGCGGGAGTGATGAGCAGTACTTC
TRBJ1-2,.,.,TRBV29-1,CSVDMRDLGSSGYTF,TGCAGCGTTGACATGCGCGACTTAGGATCGAGTGGCTACACCTTC
TRBJ1-5,.,few,TRBV20-1,CSAKVRYSNQPQHF,TGCAGTGCTAAGGTCCGCTATAGCAATCAGCCCCAGCATTTT
TRBJ1-2,TRBD1,.,TRBV28,CASRLPQGDSNYGYTF,TGTGCCAGCAGACTCCCGCAGGGGGATTCTAACTATGGCTACACCTTC
TRBJ2-3,.,few,TRBV20-1,CSASPPDRSTDTQYF,TGCAGTGCTAGCCCTCCCGACAGGAGCACAGATACGCAGTATTTT
TRBJ1-6,.,.,TRBV14,CASSQVGSRHYNSPLHF,TGTGCCAGCAGCCAAGTGGGCTCGAGACATTATAATTCACCCCTCCACTTT
TRBJ2-7,TRBD1,.,TRBV12-3/TRBV12-4,CASKWGKQGAFWSYNEQYF,TGTGCCAGCAAATGGGGGAAACAGGGGGCGTTTTGGTCCTACAATGAGCAGTACTTC
TRBJ2-1,TRBD2,once,TRBV11-1,CASSPWGSGGGSSYNEQFF,TGTGCCAGCAGCCCTTGGGGTAGCGGGGGAGGGAGCTCCTACAATGAGCAGTTCTTC
TRBJ2-7,TRBD1,.,TRBV6-6,CASSYYGTGSHEQYF,TGTGCCAGCAGTTATTATGGGACAGGGTCTCACGAGCAGTACTTC
TRBJ2-7,.,.,TRBV4-3,CASSLKSGGPYNEQYF,TGCGCCAGCAGCCTCAAATCTGGGGGGCCATACAATGAGCAGTACTTC
TRBJ2-7,.,.,TRBV29-1,CSVEPGGGEDEQYF,TGCAGCGTTGAGCCTGGGGGAGGAGAGGACGAGCAGTACTTC
TRBJ2-1,TRBD2,.,TRBV7-2,CASSFAGGTYNEQFF,TGTGCCAGCAGCTTCGCGGGGGGGACCTACAATGAGCAGTTCTTC
TRBJ2-5,TRBD2,.,TRBV20-1,CSAGSGGGETQYF,TGCAGTGCTGGTAGCGGGGGTGGCGAGACCCAGTACTTC
TRBJ1-2,.,.,TRBV5-1,CASSLLVGRRTYGYTF,TGCGCCAGCAGCTTGTTGGTCGGCAGAAGAACCTATGGCTACACCTTC
TRBJ2-4,TRBD1,.,TRBV2,CASSEEGTAVIQYF,TGTGCCAGCAGTGAAGAGGGGACAGCGGTCATTCAGTACTTC
TRBJ2-3,.,.,TRBV7-9,CASIPDPTDTQYF,TGTGCCAGCATACCGGACCCCACAGATACGCAGTATTTT
TRBJ2-1,TRBD2,.,TRBV13,CASRLAGGPGEQFF,TGTGCCAGCAGACTAGCGGGGGGGCCTGGTGAGCAGTTCTTC
TRBJ2-7,TRBD1,few,TRBV6-1,CASLPGQGATYEQYF,TGTGCCAGTCTACCCGGACAGGGGGCGACCTACGAGCAGTACTTC
TRBJ2-3,.,.,TRBV5-5,CASSSTAADTQYF,TGTGCCAGCAGCTCGACGGCCGCAGATACGCAGTATTTT
TRBJ2-7,.,few,TRBV6-2/TRBV6-3,CASSKDSSYEQYF,TGTGCCAGCAGTAAGGACAGCTCCTACGAGCAGTACTTC
TRBJ2-1,.,.,TRBV10-2,CASSDSWGRGGNEQFF,TGCGCCAGCAGCGACAGCTGGGGCAGGGGTGGCAATGAGCAGTTCTTC
TRBJ2-2,.,.,TRBV7-3,CASSSYLETGELFF,TGTGCCAGCAGCTCCTACCTTGAAACCGGGGAGCTGTTTTTT
TRBJ2-5,TRBD2,.,TRBV3-1,CASSQPRRWRGVAGTQYF,TGTGCCAGCAGCCAACCCCGGAGATGGCGGGGGGTCGCTGGGACCCAGTACTTC